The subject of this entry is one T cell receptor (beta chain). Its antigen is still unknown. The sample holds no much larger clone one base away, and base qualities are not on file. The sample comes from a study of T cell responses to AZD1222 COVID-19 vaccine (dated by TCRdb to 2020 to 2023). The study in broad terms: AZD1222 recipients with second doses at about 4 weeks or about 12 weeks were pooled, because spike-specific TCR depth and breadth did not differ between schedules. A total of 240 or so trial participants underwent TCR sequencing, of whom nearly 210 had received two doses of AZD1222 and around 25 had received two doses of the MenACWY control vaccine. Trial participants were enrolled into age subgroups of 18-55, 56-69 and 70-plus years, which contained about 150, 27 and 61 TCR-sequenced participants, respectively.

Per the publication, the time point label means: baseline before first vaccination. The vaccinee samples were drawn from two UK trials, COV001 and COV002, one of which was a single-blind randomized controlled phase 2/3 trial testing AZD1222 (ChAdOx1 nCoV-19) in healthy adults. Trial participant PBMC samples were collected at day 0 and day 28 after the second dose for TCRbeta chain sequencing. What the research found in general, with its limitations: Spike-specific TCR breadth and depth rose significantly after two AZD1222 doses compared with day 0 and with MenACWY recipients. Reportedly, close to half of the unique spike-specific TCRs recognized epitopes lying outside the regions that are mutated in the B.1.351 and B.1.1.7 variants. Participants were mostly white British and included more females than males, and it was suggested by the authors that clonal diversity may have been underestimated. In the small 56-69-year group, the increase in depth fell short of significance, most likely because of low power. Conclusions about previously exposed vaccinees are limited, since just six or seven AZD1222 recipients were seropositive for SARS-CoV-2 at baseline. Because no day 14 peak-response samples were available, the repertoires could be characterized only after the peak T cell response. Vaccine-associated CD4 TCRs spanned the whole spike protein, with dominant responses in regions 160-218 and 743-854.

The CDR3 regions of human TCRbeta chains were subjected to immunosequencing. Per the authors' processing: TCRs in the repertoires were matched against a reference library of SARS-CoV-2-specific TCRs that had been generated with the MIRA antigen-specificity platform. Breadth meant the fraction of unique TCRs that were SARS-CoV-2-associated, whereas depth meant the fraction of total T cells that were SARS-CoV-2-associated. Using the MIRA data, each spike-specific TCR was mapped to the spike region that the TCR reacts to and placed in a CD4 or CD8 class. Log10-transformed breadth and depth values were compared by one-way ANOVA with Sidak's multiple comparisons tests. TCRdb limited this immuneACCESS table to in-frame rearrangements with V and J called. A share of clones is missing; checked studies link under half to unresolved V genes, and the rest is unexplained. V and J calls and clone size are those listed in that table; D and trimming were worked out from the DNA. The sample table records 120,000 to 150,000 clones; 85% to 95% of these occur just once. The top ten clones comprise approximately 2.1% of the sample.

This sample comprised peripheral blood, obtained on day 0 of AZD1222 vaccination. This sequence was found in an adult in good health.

The DNA sequence is given as TGTGCCAGCAGCGGCGGGACAGGGGGGCTAGCCTATGGCTACACCTTC. Translated, it gives CASSGGTGGLAYGYTF. Rearrangement joined TRBV9 to TRBJ1-2; 11 of the junction bases match TRBD1. Spanning cysteine to phenylalanine, the CDR3 consists of 16 amino acids. Only the CDR3 portion is preserved as DNA: 48 bases, with reading frame beginning at the first base. The germline V gene provides CDR1 SGDLS and CDR2 YYNGEE. V lost 3 bases and J lost 4 bases, and the count of bases not matched to a germline gene is 8.